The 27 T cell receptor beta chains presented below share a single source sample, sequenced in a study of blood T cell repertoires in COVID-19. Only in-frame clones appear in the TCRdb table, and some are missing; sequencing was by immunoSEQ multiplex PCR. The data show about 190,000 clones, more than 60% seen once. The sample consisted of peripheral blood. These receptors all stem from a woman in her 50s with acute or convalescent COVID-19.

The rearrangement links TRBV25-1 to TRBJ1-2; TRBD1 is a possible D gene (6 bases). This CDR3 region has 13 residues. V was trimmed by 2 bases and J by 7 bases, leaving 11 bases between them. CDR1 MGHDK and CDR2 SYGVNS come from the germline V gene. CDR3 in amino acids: CASSEGGESGYTF. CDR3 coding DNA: TGTGCCAGCAGTGAAGGGGGCGAAAGTGGCTACACCTTC.

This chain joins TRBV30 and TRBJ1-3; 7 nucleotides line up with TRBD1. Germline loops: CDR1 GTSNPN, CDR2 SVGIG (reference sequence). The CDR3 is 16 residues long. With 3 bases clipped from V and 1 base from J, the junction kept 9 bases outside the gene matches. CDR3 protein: CAWRGGQRVSGNTIYF. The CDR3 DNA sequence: TGTGCCTGGAGGGGGGGACAGAGGGTTTCTGGAAACACCATATATTTT. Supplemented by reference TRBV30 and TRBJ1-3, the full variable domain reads SQTIHQWPATLVQPVGSPLSLECTVEGTSNPNLYWYRQAAGRGLQLLFYSVGIGQISSEVPQNLSASRPQDRQFILSSKKLLLSDSGFYLCAWRGGQRVSGNTIYFGEGSWLTVV.

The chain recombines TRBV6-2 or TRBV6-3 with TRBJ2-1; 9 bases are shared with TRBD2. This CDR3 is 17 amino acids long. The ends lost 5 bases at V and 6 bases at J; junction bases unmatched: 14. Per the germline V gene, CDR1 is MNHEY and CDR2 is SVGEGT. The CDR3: CASSPPVWAGGFNEQFF. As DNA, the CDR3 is TGTGCCAGCAGTCCCCCAGTTTGGGCGGGGGGGTTCAATGAGCAGTTCTTC.

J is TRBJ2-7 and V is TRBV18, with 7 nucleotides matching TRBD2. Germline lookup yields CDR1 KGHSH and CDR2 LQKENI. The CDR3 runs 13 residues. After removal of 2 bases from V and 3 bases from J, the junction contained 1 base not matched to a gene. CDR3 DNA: TGTGCCAGCTCACCAGTAGCGGGCTACGAGCAGTACTTC. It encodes CASSPVAGYEQYF.

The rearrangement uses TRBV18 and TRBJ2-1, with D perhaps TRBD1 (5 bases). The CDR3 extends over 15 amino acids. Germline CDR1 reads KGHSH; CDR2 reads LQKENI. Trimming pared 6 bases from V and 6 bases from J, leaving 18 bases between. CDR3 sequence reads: CASSPRQTQGNEQFF. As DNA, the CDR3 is TGTGCCAGCTCCCCCCGACAGACCCAGGGCAATGAGCAGTTCTTC.

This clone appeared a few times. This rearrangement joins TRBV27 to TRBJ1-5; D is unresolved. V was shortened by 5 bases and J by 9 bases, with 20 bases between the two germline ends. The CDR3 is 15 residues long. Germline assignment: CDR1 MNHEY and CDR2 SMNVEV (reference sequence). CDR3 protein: CASSTFPAASAPQHF. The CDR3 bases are TGTGCCAGCAGTACATTCCCGGCGGCTTCTGCGCCCCAGCATTTT.

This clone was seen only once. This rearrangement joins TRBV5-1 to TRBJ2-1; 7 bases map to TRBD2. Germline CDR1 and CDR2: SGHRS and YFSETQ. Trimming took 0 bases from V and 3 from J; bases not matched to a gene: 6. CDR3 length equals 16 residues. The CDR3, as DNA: TGCGCCAGCAGCTTGGATGCTAGCGGACTCTACAATGAGCAGTTCTTC. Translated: CASSLDASGLYNEQFF.

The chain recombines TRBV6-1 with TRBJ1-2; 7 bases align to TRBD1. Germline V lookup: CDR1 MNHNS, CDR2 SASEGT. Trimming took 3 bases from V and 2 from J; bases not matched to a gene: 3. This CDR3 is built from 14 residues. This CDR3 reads CASSDQQGNYGYTF. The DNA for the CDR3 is TGTGCCAGCAGTGACCAACAGGGGAACTATGGCTACACCTTC.

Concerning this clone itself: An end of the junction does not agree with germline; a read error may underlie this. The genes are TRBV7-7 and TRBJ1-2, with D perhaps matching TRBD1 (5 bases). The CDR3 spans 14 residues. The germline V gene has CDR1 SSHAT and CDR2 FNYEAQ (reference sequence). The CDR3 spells CASTIGTFEGGYTF. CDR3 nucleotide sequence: TGTGCTAGCACCATCGGGACTTTCGAGGGCGGCTACACCTTC.

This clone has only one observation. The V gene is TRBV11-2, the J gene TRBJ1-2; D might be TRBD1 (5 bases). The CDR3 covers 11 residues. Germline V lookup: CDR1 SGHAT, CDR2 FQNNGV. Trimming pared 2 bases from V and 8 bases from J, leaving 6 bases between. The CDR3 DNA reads TGTGCCAGCAGCTTACAGGGCGGCTACACCTTC. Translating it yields CASSLQGGYTF.

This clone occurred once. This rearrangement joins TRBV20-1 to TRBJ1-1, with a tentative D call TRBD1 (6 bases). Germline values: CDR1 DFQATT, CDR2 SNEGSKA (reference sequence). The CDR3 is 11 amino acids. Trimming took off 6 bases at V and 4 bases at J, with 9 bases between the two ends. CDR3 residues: CSAGAATEAFF. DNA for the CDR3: TGCAGTGCGGGGGCAGCCACTGAAGCTTTCTTT.

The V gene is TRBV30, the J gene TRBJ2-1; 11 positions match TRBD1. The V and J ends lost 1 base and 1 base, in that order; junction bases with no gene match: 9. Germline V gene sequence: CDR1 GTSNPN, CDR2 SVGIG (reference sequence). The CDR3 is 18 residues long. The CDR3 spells CAWSGTGGRSGSYNEQFF. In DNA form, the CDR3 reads TGTGCCTGGAGTGGGACAGGGGGCCGCTCGGGGTCCTACAATGAGCAGTTCTTC.

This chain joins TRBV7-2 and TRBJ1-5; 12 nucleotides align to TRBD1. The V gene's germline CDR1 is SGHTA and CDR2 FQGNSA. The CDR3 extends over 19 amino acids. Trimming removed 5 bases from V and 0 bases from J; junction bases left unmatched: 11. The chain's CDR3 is CASSPRDRGPLYSNQPQHF. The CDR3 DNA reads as TGTGCCAGCAGCCCCCGGGACAGGGGGCCCCTATATAGCAATCAGCCCCAGCATTTT.

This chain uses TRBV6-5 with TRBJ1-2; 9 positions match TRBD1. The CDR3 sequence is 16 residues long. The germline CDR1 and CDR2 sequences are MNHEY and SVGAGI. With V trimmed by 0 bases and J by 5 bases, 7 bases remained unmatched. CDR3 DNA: TGTGCCAGCAGTTACTCGGGACAGGGTTTAGGGTATGGCTACACCTTC. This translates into CASSYSGQGLGYGYTF.

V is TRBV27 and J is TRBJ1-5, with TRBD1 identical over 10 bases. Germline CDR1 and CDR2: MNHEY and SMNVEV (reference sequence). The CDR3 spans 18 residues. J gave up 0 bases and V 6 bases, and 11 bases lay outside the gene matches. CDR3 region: CASSSDPDRGHSNQPQHF. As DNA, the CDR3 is TGTGCCAGCAGCTCCGATCCAGACAGGGGGCATAGCAATCAGCCCCAGCATTTT.

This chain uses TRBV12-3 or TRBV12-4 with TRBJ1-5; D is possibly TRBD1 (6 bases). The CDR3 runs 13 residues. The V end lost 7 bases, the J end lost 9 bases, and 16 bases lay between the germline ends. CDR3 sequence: CASTLTQGSPQHF. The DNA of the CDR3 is TGTGCCAGCACCCTAACACAGGGATCGCCCCAGCATTTT.

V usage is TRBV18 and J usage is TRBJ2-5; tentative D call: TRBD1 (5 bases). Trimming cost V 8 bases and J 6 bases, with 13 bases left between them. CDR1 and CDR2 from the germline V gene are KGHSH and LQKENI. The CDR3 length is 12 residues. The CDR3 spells CASGARDQTQYF. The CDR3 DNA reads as TGTGCCAGCGGGGCCCGCGACCAGACCCAGTACTTC.

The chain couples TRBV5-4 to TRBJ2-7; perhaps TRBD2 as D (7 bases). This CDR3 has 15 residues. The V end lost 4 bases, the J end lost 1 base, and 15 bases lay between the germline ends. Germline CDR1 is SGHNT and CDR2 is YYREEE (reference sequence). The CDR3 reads CASSRAGTLSYEQYF. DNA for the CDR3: TGTGCCAGCAGCCGAGCGGGGACACTTTCCTACGAGCAGTACTTC.

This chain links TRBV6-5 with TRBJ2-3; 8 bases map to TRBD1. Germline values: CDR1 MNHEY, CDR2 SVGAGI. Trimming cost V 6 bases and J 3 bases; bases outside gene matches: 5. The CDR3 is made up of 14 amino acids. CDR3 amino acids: CASSLTGATDTQYF. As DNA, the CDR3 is TGTGCCAGCAGCTTGACAGGGGCAACAGATACGCAGTATTTT.

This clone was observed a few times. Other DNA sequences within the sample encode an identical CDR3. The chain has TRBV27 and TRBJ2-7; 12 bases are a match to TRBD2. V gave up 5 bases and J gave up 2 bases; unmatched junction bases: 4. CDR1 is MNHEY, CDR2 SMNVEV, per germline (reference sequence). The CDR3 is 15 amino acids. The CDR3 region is CASSRLAGGTYEQYF. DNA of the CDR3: TGTGCCAGCAGTCGTCTAGCGGGAGGGACCTACGAGCAGTACTTC.

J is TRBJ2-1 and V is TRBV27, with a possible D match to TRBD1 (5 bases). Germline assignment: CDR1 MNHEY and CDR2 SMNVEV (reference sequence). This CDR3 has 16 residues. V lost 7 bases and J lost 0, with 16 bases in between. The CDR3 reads CASTPAGPSSYNEQFF. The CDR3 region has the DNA TGTGCCAGCACTCCAGCAGGGCCGAGCTCCTACAATGAGCAGTTCTTC.

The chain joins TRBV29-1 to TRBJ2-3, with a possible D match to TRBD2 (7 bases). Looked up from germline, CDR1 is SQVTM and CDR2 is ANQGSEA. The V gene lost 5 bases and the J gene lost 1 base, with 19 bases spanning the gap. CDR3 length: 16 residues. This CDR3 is CSVNGGRIPGTDTQYF. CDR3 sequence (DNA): TGCAGCGTTAACGGGGGGCGCATACCAGGCACAGATACGCAGTATTTT.

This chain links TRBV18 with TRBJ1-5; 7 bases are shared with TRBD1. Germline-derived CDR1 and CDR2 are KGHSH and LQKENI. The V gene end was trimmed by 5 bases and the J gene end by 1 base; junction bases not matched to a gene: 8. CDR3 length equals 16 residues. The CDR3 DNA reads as TGTGCCAGCTCATCGCGCCCGACAGGGAGCAATCAGCCCCAGCATTTT. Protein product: CASSSRPTGSNQPQHF.

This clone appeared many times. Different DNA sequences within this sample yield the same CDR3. The DNA of the CDR3 is TGTGCCAGCAGCCCGACAGGACGCTACGAGCAGTACTTC. Translating gives CASSPTGRYEQYF. The V gene is TRBV5-6, the J gene TRBJ2-7; perhaps TRBD1 as D (6 bases). Between the trimmed V and J ends, which lost 4 bases and 3 bases, there was a span of 11 bases. Germline loops: CDR1 SGHDT, CDR2 YYEEEE. This CDR3 comprises 13 residues.

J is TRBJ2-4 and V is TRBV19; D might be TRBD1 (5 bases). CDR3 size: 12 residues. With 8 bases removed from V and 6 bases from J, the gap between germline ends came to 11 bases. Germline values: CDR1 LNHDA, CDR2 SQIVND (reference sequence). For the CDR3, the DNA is TGTGCCAGTTCGGACAATGGAAACATTCAGTACTTC. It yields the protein CASSDNGNIQYF.

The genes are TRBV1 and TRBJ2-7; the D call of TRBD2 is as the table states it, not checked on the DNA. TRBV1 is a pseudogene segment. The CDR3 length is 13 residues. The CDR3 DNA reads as TGCAGGGGGTGGGTAGCGGGAGGATACGAGCAGTACTTC. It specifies CRGWVAGGYEQYF.

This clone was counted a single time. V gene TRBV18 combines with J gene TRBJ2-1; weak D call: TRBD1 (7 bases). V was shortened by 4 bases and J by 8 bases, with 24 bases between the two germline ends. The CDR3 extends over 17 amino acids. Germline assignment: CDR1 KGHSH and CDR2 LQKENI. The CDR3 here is CASSLQQGIGGNDEQFF. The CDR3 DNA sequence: TGTGCCAGCTCACTTCAACAGGGGATCGGGGGTAATGATGAGCAGTTCTTC. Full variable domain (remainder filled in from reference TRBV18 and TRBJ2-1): NAGVMQNPRHLVRRRGQEARLRCSPMKGHSHVYWYRQLPEEGLKFMVYLQKENIIDESGMPKERFSAEFPKEGPSILRIQQVVRGDSAAYFCASSLQQGIGGNDEQFFGPGTRLTVL.